The 28 T cell receptor beta chains reported below all come from one sample, sequenced in a study of blood T cell repertoires in COVID-19. The method was immunoSEQ multiplex PCR; TCRdb's version includes in-frame clones alone and lacks a portion of them. The data show over 150,000 clones, with around 80% seen just once and under 3.5% held by the top ten. Sample: peripheral blood. The receptors were sampled from a woman in her fifties or sixties with acute or convalescent COVID-19.

CDR3 protein: CASSQGHPGETQYF. Written as DNA, the CDR3 is TGTGCCAGCAGCCAGGGCCATCCAGGGGAGACCCAGTACTTC. This chain links TRBV7-2 with TRBJ2-5, with a possible D match to TRBD1 (5 bases). V lost 5 bases to trimming and J lost 5 bases, with 15 bases between them. Germline CDR1 is SGHTA and CDR2 is FQGNSA. The CDR3 is 14 residues long.

The chain combines TRBV6-2 or TRBV6-3 with TRBJ2-1, with TRBD1 matching over 8 bases. V shed 5 bases and J 3 bases; nucleotides not matched to a gene: 3. Germline V gene lookup returns CDR1 MNHEY and CDR2 SVGEGT. The CDR3 has 14 residues. The chain's CDR3 is CASSETGDYNEQFF. DNA of the CDR3: TGTGCCAGCAGTGAGACAGGGGACTACAATGAGCAGTTCTTC.

This chain links TRBV6-5 with TRBJ2-3; no clear D gene. Germline CDR1 reads MNHEY; CDR2 reads SVGAGI. This CDR3 is built from 11 residues. Deletions cut 7 bases from V and 2 bases from J, with 4 bases between. This chain's CDR3 is CASTHTDTQYF. The DNA of the CDR3 is TGTGCCAGCACCCACACAGATACGCAGTATTTT.

This clone came up once. This chain links TRBV19 with TRBJ1-2; TRBD1 matches 10 bases. Germline V gives CDR1 LNHDA, CDR2 SQIVND (reference sequence). The CDR3 is 15 residues long. V was clipped by 5 bases and J by 4 bases; unmatched bases: 7. The CDR3 nucleotides read TGTGCCAGTAGTGCCCGGACAGGGGGAGGCTATGGCTACACCTTC. Translated: CASSARTGGGYGYTF.

The rearrangement links TRBV18 to TRBJ1-2, with D uncertain. V was pared by 3 bases and J by 0 bases, with 8 bases between. This CDR3 has 14 residues. Looked up from germline, CDR1 is KGHSH and CDR2 is LQKENI. For the CDR3, the DNA is TGTGCCAGCTCACCTGAGAGGGCTAACTATGGCTACACCTTC. Encoded protein: CASSPERANYGYTF.

The chain employs TRBV6-2 or TRBV6-3 and TRBJ1-4; no firm D call. Germline CDR1 and CDR2: MNHEY and SVGEGT. The CDR3 has 15 amino acids. V lost 6 bases and J 3 bases, leaving 14 bases between the germline ends. CDR3 DNA sequence: TGTGCCAGCAGCTCACCTGGCCGGGCTAATGAAAAACTGTTTTTT. Amino acid sequence: CASSSPGRANEKLFF.

The CDR3 sequence is CASQLTGRPNNQPQHF. CDR3 DNA sequence: TGTGCCAGCCAACTAACCGGGAGGCCAAACAATCAGCCCCAGCATTTT. The chain has TRBV27 and TRBJ1-5; D is unresolved. The CDR3 loop spans 16 amino acids. Per the germline V gene, CDR1 is MNHEY and CDR2 is SMNVEV (reference sequence). Between the trimmed V and J ends, which lost 8 bases and 3 bases, there was a span of 20 bases.

The genes are TRBV11-2 and TRBJ2-1; 10 nucleotides agree with TRBD2. V lost 1 base to trimming and J lost 7 bases; unmatched junction nucleotides: 10. This CDR3 has 17 residues. Germline V CDR1 and CDR2: SGHAT, FQNNGV. Here the CDR3 DNA reads TGTGCCAGCAGCTTAGGGCTAGCGGGGGCCGGGTGGAATGAGCAGTTCTTC. Protein product: CASSLGLAGAGWNEQFF.

V usage is TRBV19 and J usage is TRBJ1-2; 7 bases match TRBD1. CDR1 and CDR2 (germline): LNHDA, SQIVND (reference sequence). With 5 bases clipped from V and 0 bases from J, the junction kept 6 bases outside the gene matches. This CDR3 has 15 amino acids. The CDR3 protein is CASSPGQAANYGYTF. The CDR3 DNA sequence: TGTGCCAGTAGTCCAGGACAGGCCGCTAACTATGGCTACACCTTC.

Only one count was recorded for this clone. This chain links TRBV4-3 with TRBJ1-6, with a possible D match to TRBD1 (5 bases). The V and J ends lost 4 bases and 7 bases respectively, with 17 bases between them. CDR1 and CDR2 (germline): LGHNA, YSLEER. This CDR3 is 16 amino acids long. The CDR3 protein is CASSPDRVAGNSPLHF. CDR3 DNA: TGCGCCAGCAGCCCCGACCGAGTGGCAGGGAATTCACCCCTCCACTTT.

V is TRBV10-2 and J is TRBJ2-7; 8 positions match TRBD2. Germline V gene sequence: CDR1 WSHSY, CDR2 SAAADI. The CDR3 loop spans 13 amino acids. The trim removed 8 bases at V and 4 bases at J, leaving 7 bases unmatched. CDR3 amino acids: CASGRGGGYEQYF. The CDR3 region has the DNA TGCGCCAGCGGACGGGGGGGCGGGTACGAGCAGTACTTC.

The chain couples TRBV5-1 to TRBJ1-4, with a possible D match to TRBD1 (6 bases). V was shortened by 3 bases and J by 5 bases, with 14 bases between the two germline ends. Germline CDR1 and CDR2: SGHRS and YFSETQ. This CDR3 spans 15 amino acids. The CDR3 is CASSSLQGLNEKLFF. DNA of the CDR3: TGCGCCAGCAGCTCCTTACAGGGTCTAAATGAAAAACTGTTTTTT.

The genes are TRBV19 and TRBJ2-2, with D maybe TRBD1 (5 bases). Germline V gene lookup returns CDR1 LNHDA and CDR2 SQIVND (reference sequence). The CDR3 loop spans 15 amino acids. The V end lost 5 bases, the J end lost 2 bases, and 12 bases lay between the germline ends. The CDR3 DNA reads as TGTGCCAGTAGTCTACAGGATTTAAACACCGGGGAGCTGTTTTTT. It translates to CASSLQDLNTGELFF.

The chain carries TRBV4-3 and TRBJ2-7; tentative D call: TRBD1 (6 bases). CDR3 size: 15 residues. The V gene's germline CDR1 is LGHNA and CDR2 YSLEER. Trimming stripped 4 bases from V and 5 bases from J, with 18 bases between. The CDR3 reads CASSRRGNSFDEQYF. CDR3 nucleotide sequence: TGCGCCAGCAGCCGAAGGGGGAACTCCTTCGACGAGCAGTACTTC.

CDR3 sequence (DNA): TGTGCCAGCAGCTTGGGACTAGCGGGGGTCGAGAACACCGGGGAGCTGTTTTTT. This sequence encodes CASSLGLAGVENTGELFF. The chain has TRBV7-6 and TRBJ2-2; 14 bases are a match to TRBD2. Germline CDR1 and CDR2: SGHVS and FNYEAQ. The CDR3 extends over 18 amino acids. V was pared by 3 bases and J by 1 base, with 4 bases of the junction left unmatched.

The gene calls are TRBV7-8 and TRBJ1-2, with 8 nucleotides matching TRBD1. This CDR3 is 15 amino acids long. Germline CDR1 is SGHVS and CDR2 is FQNEAQ. Losses at the gene ends were 1 base for V and 6 bases for J; bases not matched to a gene: 7. Here the CDR3 reads CASSLGTGKLDGYTF. CDR3 DNA sequence: TGTGCCAGCAGCTTAGGGACAGGGAAATTAGATGGCTACACCTTC.

The CDR3 DNA reads as TGTGCCAGCAGCCAAGATCGAGGGACTGGAAACACCATATATTTT. Its protein is CASSQDRGTGNTIYF. The rearrangement uses TRBV14 and TRBJ1-3; D is ambiguous. CDR1 SGHDN and CDR2 FVKESK come from the germline V gene. The CDR3 runs 15 residues. V dropped 0 bases and J dropped 2 bases, with 8 bases sitting between them.

The rearrangement joins TRBV7-8 to TRBJ2-5; maybe TRBD2 (7 bases). The CDR3 consists of 12 residues. The germline gives CDR1 SGHVS, CDR2 FQNEAQ. V lost 8 bases and J lost 4, with 11 bases in between. The CDR3 DNA sequence: TGTGCCAGCGGGGGGGGCCGAGAGACCCAGTACTTC. It codes for CASGGGRETQYF.

This clone was picked up one time. The chain carries TRBV28 and TRBJ1-5; possibly TRBD1 for D (5 bases). There are 15 residues in the CDR3. The germline gives CDR1 MDHEN, CDR2 SYDVKM. Trimming took 3 bases from V and 0 from J, leaving 9 bases between them. CDR3 DNA sequence: TGTGCCAGCAGTTTGCAGGGATATAGCAATCAGCCCCAGCATTTT. Protein: CASSLQGYSNQPQHF.

The chain carries TRBV4-1 and TRBJ1-5; 7 bases line up with TRBD1. This CDR3 is 15 amino acids long. Per germline, CDR1 MGHRA and CDR2 YSYEKL. The V gene end was trimmed by 1 base and the J gene end by 8 bases; junction bases not matched to a gene: 8. This CDR3 is CASSQGTGVGEPQHF. As DNA, the CDR3 is TGCGCCAGCAGCCAAGGGACAGGAGTAGGCGAGCCCCAGCATTTT.

The genes are TRBV7-2 and TRBJ2-7; D is possibly TRBD1 (5 bases). Germline-derived CDR1 and CDR2 are SGHTA and FQGNSA. V was clipped by 4 bases and J by 6 bases, with 16 bases between them. CDR3 length equals 14 residues. CDR3 amino acids: CASSYGADVSEQYF. CDR3 nucleotide sequence: TGTGCCAGCAGCTATGGGGCTGACGTGAGCGAGCAGTACTTC.

The chain links TRBV3-1 (or the pseudogene TRBV3-2) to TRBJ2-7; D is ambiguous. Looked up from germline, CDR1 is LGHDT and CDR2 is YNNKEL (reference sequence). The CDR3 runs to 13 residues. The ends were cut back, 0 bases at V and 0 bases at J, with 3 bases in the middle. Written as DNA, the CDR3 is TGTGCCAGCAGCCAAGACAGCTCCTACGAGCAGTACTTC. Protein product: CASSQDSSYEQYF.

V is TRBV19 and J is TRBJ2-7; D is unresolved. Germline V CDR1 and CDR2: LNHDA, SQIVND (reference sequence). The CDR3 is made up of 12 amino acids. The V end was cut by 6 bases, the J end by 0 bases, with 6 bases between. CDR3 residues: CASRDNSYEQYF. The DNA for the CDR3 is TGTGCCAGTAGAGACAACTCCTACGAGCAGTACTTC. Full variable domain (rest looked up from reference TRBV19 and TRBJ2-7): DGGITQSPKYLFRKEGQNVTLSCEQNLNHDAMYWYRQDPGQGLRLIYYSQIVNDFQKGDIAEGYSVSREKKESFPLTVTSAQKNPTAFYLCASRDNSYEQYFGPGTRLTVT.

There are a few counts of this clone. The CDR3 is CASSQTGREHEQFF. Here the CDR3 DNA reads TGTGCCAGCAGCCAAACCGGGAGGGAACATGAGCAGTTCTTC. The J gene is TRBJ2-1, the V gene TRBV4-2; 8 bases are a match to TRBD2. Trimming at V came to 2 bases and at J to 8 bases, leaving 5 bases not matched to a gene. Germline CDR1 and CDR2: LGHNA and YNFKEQ. The CDR3 is 14 residues long.

This sequence joins TRBV10-1 and TRBJ1-2; maybe TRBD1 (6 bases). The CDR3 loop spans 16 amino acids. Trimming took off 3 bases at V and 0 bases at J, with 14 bases between the two ends. Germline V CDR1 and CDR2: WNHNN, SYGVQD (reference sequence). The CDR3 DNA reads as TGCGCCAGCAGTGAAGGGGGAAGGACGGCTAACTATGGCTACACCTTC. This translates into CASSEGGRTANYGYTF.

This chain's CDR3 is CASSFQGNQPQHF. CDR3 in DNA: TGTGCCAGCAGTTTCCAGGGAAATCAGCCCCAGCATTTT. This chain connects TRBV27 to TRBJ1-5, with a possible D match to TRBD1 (5 bases). Germline-derived CDR1 and CDR2 are MNHEY and SMNVEV (reference sequence). This CDR3 has 13 residues. V lost 3 bases and J 4 bases, leaving 7 bases between the germline ends.

In its sample, this clone was seen once. The J gene is TRBJ2-1, the V gene TRBV14; weak D call: TRBD2 (5 bases). Germline values: CDR1 SGHDN, CDR2 FVKESK. The CDR3 length is 16 residues. Trimming shortened V by 4 bases and J by 7 bases, and 20 bases separated the two germline ends. DNA of the CDR3: TGTGCCAGCAGCCTGTCGCTTCCGGGAATCAAGAATGAGCAGTTCTTC. Amino acids: CASSLSLPGIKNEQFF.

The chain carries TRBV18 and TRBJ1-2; 11 bases agree with TRBD1. J gave up 5 bases and V 5 bases, and 4 bases lay outside the gene matches. Germline CDR1 is KGHSH and CDR2 is LQKENI. CDR3 size: 14 residues. The CDR3 region has the DNA TGTGCCAGCTCAGACGGACAGGGGGCGTATGGCTACACCTTC. Its translation is CASSDGQGAYGYTF.